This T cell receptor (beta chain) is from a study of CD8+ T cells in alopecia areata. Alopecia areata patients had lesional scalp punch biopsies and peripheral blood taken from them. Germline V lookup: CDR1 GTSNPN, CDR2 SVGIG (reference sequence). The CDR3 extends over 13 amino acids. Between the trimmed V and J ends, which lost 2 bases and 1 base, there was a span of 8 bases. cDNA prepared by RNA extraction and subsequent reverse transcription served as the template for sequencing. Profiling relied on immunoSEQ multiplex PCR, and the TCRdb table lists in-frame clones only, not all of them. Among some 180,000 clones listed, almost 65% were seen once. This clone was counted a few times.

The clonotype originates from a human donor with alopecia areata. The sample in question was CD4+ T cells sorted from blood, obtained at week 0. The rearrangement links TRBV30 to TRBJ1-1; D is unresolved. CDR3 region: CAWSFGQNTEAFF. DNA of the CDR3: TGTGCCTGGAGTTTCGGGCAGAACACTGAAGCTTTCTTT. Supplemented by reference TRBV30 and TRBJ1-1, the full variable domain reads SQTIHQWPATLVQPVGSPLSLECTVEGTSNPNLYWYRQAAGRGLQLLFYSVGIGQISSEVPQNLSASRPQDRQFILSSKKLLLSDSGFYLCAWSFGQNTEAFFGQGTRLTVV.